The next 32 T cell receptor beta chains were all read from a single sample in a study of blood T cell repertoires in COVID-19. Sequenced by immunoSEQ multiplex PCR; TCRdb stores in-frame clones only, minus some. This repertoire shows 200,000 to 300,000 clones, 70% to 90% found once; its top ten account for around 5%. The material sequenced was peripheral blood. The receptors shown here come from a woman aged 55 to 70 with COVID-19, enrolled during active disease.

The V gene is TRBV15, the J gene TRBJ2-1; 10 positions agree with TRBD2. Germline CDR1 reads LNHNV; CDR2 reads YYDKDF (reference sequence). There are 14 residues in the CDR3. With V trimmed by 3 bases and J by 6 bases, 2 bases remained unmatched. In nucleotides, the CDR3 is TGTGCCACCAGCAGGGCTAGCGGGGGCAATGAGCAGTTCTTC. Translation: CATSRASGGNEQFF.

This clone was seen once. The chain uses TRBV6-5 and TRBJ1-3; D might be TRBD1 (5 bases). The CDR3 length is 15 residues. Trimming shortened V by 6 bases and J by 3 bases, and 15 bases separated the two germline ends. CDR1 is MNHEY, CDR2 SVGAGI, per germline. The CDR3 DNA is TGTGCCAGCAGGTCCAGGGTGGGGATTGGAAACACCATATATTTT. It specifies CASRSRVGIGNTIYF.

This clone was counted once. The chain recombines TRBV30 with TRBJ2-7; TRBD2 might be the D (6 bases). CDR1 is GTSNPN, CDR2 SVGIG, per germline (reference sequence). This CDR3 contains 14 residues. V lost 0 bases and J lost 3, with 12 bases in between. CDR3 region: CAWSVLRGSYEQYF. In DNA form, the CDR3 reads TGTGCCTGGAGTGTATTGCGGGGAAGCTACGAGCAGTACTTC.

The rearrangement joins TRBV29-1 to TRBJ2-2; 7 positions match TRBD1. The CDR3 loop spans 15 amino acids. J was trimmed by 4 bases and V by 7 bases; bases with no gene match: 12. Looked up from germline, CDR1 is SQVTM and CDR2 is ANQGSEA. CDR3 protein: CSAAEWPGGTGELFF. CDR3 nucleotide sequence: TGCAGCGCTGCGGAGTGGCCAGGGGGCACCGGGGAGCTGTTTTTT.

The chain joins TRBV19 to TRBJ2-7; D not certain. The V end was cut by 7 bases, the J end by 2 bases, with 12 bases between. The CDR3 loop spans 13 amino acids. Looked up from germline, CDR1 is LNHDA and CDR2 is SQIVND (reference sequence). DNA of the CDR3: TGTGCCAGTATAAACTACCAACCCTACGAGCAGTACTTC. This translates into CASINYQPYEQYF.

The genes are TRBV14 and TRBJ2-2, with a weak D call TRBD2 (5 bases). V lost 5 bases and J lost 6, with 16 bases in between. Germline V gene data show CDR1 as SGHDN and CDR2 as FVKESK. This CDR3 is 15 amino acids long. CDR3 protein: CASSSLRRTAGELFF. The CDR3 DNA reads TGTGCCAGCAGCTCCCTAAGGAGGACGGCCGGGGAGCTGTTTTTT.

J is TRBJ1-2 and V is TRBV6-2 or TRBV6-3; possibly TRBD1 for D (5 bases). Per germline, CDR1 MNHEY and CDR2 SVGEGT. Trimming pared 6 bases from V and 9 bases from J, leaving 14 bases between. This CDR3 is 12 amino acids long. CDR3 nucleotides: TGTGCCAGCAGCCCGCCGGGGACTAGCTACACCTTC. It codes for CASSPPGTSYTF.

The chain couples TRBV9 to TRBJ1-4; 11 bases agree with TRBD1. The CDR3 extends over 16 amino acids. V dropped 3 bases and J dropped 7; count of bases not matched to a gene: 8. Germline V lookup: CDR1 SGDLS, CDR2 YYNGEE. The CDR3 DNA is TGTGCCAGCAGCGAAGGGGACAGGGGGTTGGCTGAAAAACTGTTTTTT. Translation: CASSEGDRGLAEKLFF.

This clone showed up just a few times. The rearrangement uses TRBV7-2 and TRBJ2-7, with 9 bases lining up with TRBD1. This CDR3 spans 15 amino acids. The ends lost 5 bases at V and 2 bases at J; junction bases unmatched: 7. CDR1 and CDR2 (germline): SGHTA, FQGNSA. The CDR3 spells CASSGDRGSPYEQYF. CDR3 nucleotides: TGTGCCAGCAGCGGAGACAGGGGGTCACCCTACGAGCAGTACTTC.

This rearrangement joins TRBV28 to TRBJ2-7, with D perhaps TRBD2 (6 bases). V shed 9 bases and J shed 6 bases, with 21 bases lying between them. Per the germline V gene, CDR1 is MDHEN and CDR2 is SYDVKM. CDR3 length equals 14 residues. CDR3 DNA sequence: TGTGCCAGTGCTCGGCTAGCGAGCATATCCGAGCAGTACTTC. Its protein is CASARLASISEQYF.

The table lists this clone with a count of one. The chain has TRBV5-1 and TRBJ2-1, with 8 bases identical to TRBD2. CDR3 length: 14 amino acids. J lost 8 bases, V lost 4 bases, and 8 bases had no gene match. Germline CDR1 SGHRS, CDR2 YFSETQ. The CDR3 bases are TGCGCCAGCAGCCCCGACCCCGGGAGGGATGAGCAGTTCTTC. It translates to CASSPDPGRDEQFF.

The J gene is TRBJ2-7, the V gene TRBV27; TRBD2 agrees at 11 bases. The CDR3 spans 16 residues. Germline loops: CDR1 MNHEY, CDR2 SMNVEV (reference sequence). With 5 bases clipped from V and 3 bases from J, the junction kept 9 bases outside the gene matches. CDR3 nucleotides: TGTGCCAGCAGTGCCCTAGCGGGAGGACGCGGCTACGAGCAGTACTTC. It is translated as CASSALAGGRGYEQYF.

This chain uses TRBV19 with TRBJ2-3; unclear D gene. Trimming removed 1 base at V and 2 bases at J, with 10 bases between. CDR1 is LNHDA, CDR2 SQIVND, per germline (reference sequence). The CDR3 covers 15 residues. The CDR3 loop reads CASSIGGRYTDTQYF. DNA for the CDR3: TGTGCCAGTAGTATAGGTGGCAGATACACAGATACGCAGTATTTT.

V is TRBV7-2 and J is TRBJ1-3, with D perhaps matching TRBD1 (5 bases). The V gene's germline CDR1 is SGHTA and CDR2 FQGNSA. V was pared by 3 bases and J by 4 bases, with 16 bases between. This CDR3 has 16 residues. In DNA, the CDR3 is TGTGCCAGCAGCTTTTTGGGCCTTGGGGGGGGAAACACCATATATTTT. It codes for CASSFLGLGGGNTIYF.

The chain joins TRBV29-1 to TRBJ1-4, with 9 bases fitting TRBD1. V lost 5 bases, J lost 10 bases, and 5 bases stayed unmatched. Germline CDR1 reads SQVTM; CDR2 reads ANQGSEA. This CDR3 is built from 12 residues. CDR3 residues: CSVPGQGRKLFF. As DNA, the CDR3 is TGCAGCGTTCCGGGACAGGGTCGAAAACTGTTTTTT.

The chain recombines TRBV5-6 with TRBJ2-7; 8 bases line up with TRBD2. With 3 bases clipped from V and 2 bases from J, the junction kept 4 bases outside the gene matches. Germline values: CDR1 SGHDT, CDR2 YYEEEE. CDR3 length equals 14 residues. CDR3 region: CASSSGGVAYEQYF. CDR3 coding DNA: TGTGCCAGCAGCTCGGGGGGGGTCGCCTACGAGCAGTACTTC.

The chain couples TRBV19 to TRBJ1-5; 7 bases are a match to TRBD1. This CDR3 is built from 17 residues. The V and J ends lost 3 bases and 1 base, in that order; junction bases with no gene match: 9. Germline V gene sequence: CDR1 LNHDA, CDR2 SQIVND (reference sequence). As DNA, the CDR3 is TGTGCCAGTAGTATGAGGGGGCGGGGACAAAGCAATCAGCCCCAGCATTTT. Translation gives CASSMRGRGQSNQPQHF.

This clone came up a few times. The CDR3 here is CASSPQGIAGELFF. The CDR3 DNA is TGTGCCAGCAGTCCCCAGGGGATCGCCGGGGAGCTGTTTTTT. V and J are TRBV27 and TRBJ2-2; D might be TRBD1 (6 bases). Germline CDR1 MNHEY, CDR2 SMNVEV (reference sequence). V lost 5 bases and J lost 6, with 13 bases in between. This CDR3 spans 14 amino acids.

The chain is built from TRBV7-7 and TRBJ2-1; D is possibly TRBD1 (5 bases). This CDR3 is built from 13 residues. Trimming took 4 bases from V and 7 from J, leaving 11 bases between them. The germline CDR1 and CDR2 sequences are SSHAT and FNYEAQ (reference sequence). The CDR3 reads CASSSSRGNEQFF. The DNA of the CDR3 is TGTGCCAGCAGCTCTAGTAGGGGTAATGAGCAGTTCTTC. Combining the CDR3 with reference TRBV7-7 and TRBJ2-1 gives the whole variable domain GAGVSQSPRYKVTKRGQDVTLRCDPISSHATLYWYQQALGQGPEFLTYFNYEAQPDKSGLPSDRFSAERPEGSISTLTIQRTEQRDSAMYRCASSSSRGNEQFFGPGTRLTVL.

This sequence joins TRBV2 and TRBJ2-5, with D perhaps TRBD2 (5 bases). CDR3 size: 13 residues. CDR1 SNHLY and CDR2 FYNNEI come from the germline V gene. Between the trimmed V and J ends, which lost 8 bases and 2 bases, there was a span of 12 bases. CDR3 in DNA: TGTGCCAGCGGGTCGGGAATACAAGAGACCCAGTACTTC. This translates into CASGSGIQETQYF.

This clone occurred a few times. The rearrangement links TRBV2 to TRBJ1-4, with 7 positions matching TRBD1. In germline, CDR1 is SNHLY, CDR2 FYNNEI. V shed 6 bases, J shed 8 bases, and the junction held 9 bases outside the gene matches. The CDR3 is made up of 14 amino acids. CDR3 protein: CASREGQGEEKLFF. For the CDR3, the DNA is TGTGCCAGCAGGGAGGGGCAGGGGGAAGAAAAACTGTTTTTT.

The chain carries TRBV7-2 and TRBJ1-1; 9 bases are shared with TRBD1. This CDR3 comprises 16 residues. V lost 6 bases to trimming and J lost 2 bases; unmatched junction nucleotides: 10. Germline CDR1 SGHTA, CDR2 FQGNSA. Here the CDR3 reads CASSITGGGGNTEAFF. Here the CDR3 DNA reads TGTGCCAGCAGTATTACAGGGGGCGGTGGAAACACTGAAGCTTTCTTT.

V gene TRBV10-3 combines with J gene TRBJ1-4, with TRBD1 identical over 8 bases. J lost 7 bases, V lost 6 bases, and 4 bases had no gene match. Germline CDR1 reads ENHRY; CDR2 reads SYGVKD. CDR3 length: 13 amino acids. CDR3 nucleotide sequence: TGTGCCATCAGCCGAACAGGGGGTGAAAAACTGTTTTTT. This gives the protein CAISRTGGEKLFF.

The chain employs TRBV7-8 and TRBJ1-6, with 10 bases aligning to TRBD1. The CDR3 is made up of 15 amino acids. CDR1 is SGHVS, CDR2 FQNEAQ, per germline. Losses at the gene ends were 4 bases for V and 5 bases for J; bases not matched to a gene: 2. The CDR3 bases are TGTGCCAGCAGCTCCGGACAGGGGGATAATTCACCCCTCCACTTT. Its protein product is CASSSGQGDNSPLHF.

The chain is built from TRBV3-1 (or the pseudogene TRBV3-2) and TRBJ2-1, with TRBD2 identical over 8 bases. With V trimmed by 4 bases and J by 6 bases, 8 bases remained unmatched. CDR1 and CDR2 from the germline V gene are LGHDT and YNNKEL (reference sequence). The CDR3 runs to 15 residues. As DNA, the CDR3 is TGTGCCAGCAGCCTTGACGCTGGGACTAGCAATGAGCAGTTCTTC. Translating gives CASSLDAGTSNEQFF.

The chain is built from TRBV27 and TRBJ2-1; D possibly corresponds to TRBD2 (6 bases). The CDR3 extends over 14 amino acids. CDR1 is MNHEY, CDR2 SMNVEV, per germline (reference sequence). V lost 6 bases to trimming and J lost 9 bases, with 18 bases between them. CDR3 DNA sequence: TGTGCCAGCAGCTCCAACGGGAGAAGGTTTGAGCAGTTCTTC. Protein sequence: CASSSNGRRFEQFF.

This sequence joins TRBV7-3 and TRBJ2-3; TRBD1 aligns across 7 bases. The CDR3 is made up of 16 amino acids. CDR1 and CDR2 from the germline V gene are SGHTA and FQGTGA. The V and J ends lost 4 bases and 8 bases, in that order; junction bases with no gene match: 15. The CDR3 loop is CASSSMVGNPGGTQYF. CDR3 sequence (DNA): TGTGCCAGCAGCTCGATGGTGGGCAACCCAGGGGGTACGCAGTATTTT.

The rearrangement links TRBV6-5 to TRBJ2-7, with D unclear. Per germline, CDR1 MNHEY and CDR2 SVGAGI. This CDR3 has 12 amino acids. The ends were cut back, 6 bases at V and 3 bases at J, with 9 bases in the middle. CDR3 sequence (DNA): TGTGCCAGCAGAGCAGGCCACTACGAGCAGTACTTC. This encodes CASRAGHYEQYF.

This chain joins TRBV7-9 and TRBJ1-2; unclear D gene. Looked up from germline, CDR1 is SEHNR and CDR2 is FQNEAQ (reference sequence). The CDR3 contains 15 residues. Trimming took 0 bases from V and 4 from J, leaving 12 bases between them. In DNA form, the CDR3 reads TGTGCCAGCAGCTTAGCAGCGGTCGGGTCCTATGGCTACACCTTC. This encodes CASSLAAVGSYGYTF.

This chain uses TRBV4-1 with TRBJ1-2, with TRBD1 identical over 10 bases. Germline CDR1 is MGHRA and CDR2 is YSYEKL. V was pared by 4 bases and J by 2 bases, with 10 bases of the junction left unmatched. The CDR3 has 17 amino acids. The CDR3 nucleotides are TGCGCCAGCAGCCCTACCCGGGACAGGGGTGTAAACTATGGCTACACCTTC. Amino acid sequence: CASSPTRDRGVNYGYTF.

V is TRBV27 and J is TRBJ2-7, with D perhaps matching TRBD2 (5 bases). V lost 3 bases, J lost 1 base, and 13 bases lay in between. CDR3 length: 15 amino acids. CDR1 is MNHEY, CDR2 SMNVEV, per germline (reference sequence). The DNA of the CDR3 is TGTGCCAGCAGTTTGTACGGGATAGGTTCCTACGAGCAGTACTTC. This translates into CASSLYGIGSYEQYF.

The V gene is TRBV18, the J gene TRBJ2-7; 9 nucleotides align to TRBD1. The CDR3 contains 16 residues. Looked up from germline, CDR1 is KGHSH and CDR2 is LQKENI. The J segment lost 1 base and the V segment lost 3 bases, leaving 7 bases of the junction unmatched. The CDR3 spells CASSPLPTGGSYEQYF. For the CDR3, the DNA is TGTGCCAGCTCACCGCTCCCGACAGGGGGATCCTACGAGCAGTACTTC.